Listed here are 2 T cell receptor beta chains from one sample, sequenced in a study of blood T cell repertoires in COVID-19. The data were produced by immunoSEQ multiplex PCR, yet TCRdb's version contains in-frame clones alone and is incomplete. The table has about 140,000 clones, 80% to 85% seen once. Source material: peripheral blood. The origin of the receptors is a woman aged 55-75 years with acute or convalescent COVID-19.

The rearrangement links TRBV6-5 to TRBJ2-3, with 7 bases aligning to TRBD1. J gave up 4 bases and V 4 bases, and 5 bases lay outside the gene matches. CDR1 and CDR2 from the germline V gene are MNHEY and SVGAGI. CDR3 length: 14 amino acids. The DNA for the CDR3 is TGTGCCAGCAGTTCCGACAGGGCCGCAGATACGCAGTATTTT. Protein sequence: CASSSDRAADTQYF.

The chain links TRBV7-9 to TRBJ1-1; possibly TRBD1 for D (6 bases). The V and J ends lost 6 bases and 1 base respectively, with 9 bases between them. CDR3 length equals 13 residues. Germline V CDR1 and CDR2: SEHNR, FQNEAQ (reference sequence). This CDR3 is CASSRGSNTEAFF. CDR3 nucleotides: TGTGCCAGCAGTAGGGGGTCGAACACTGAAGCTTTCTTT.